Sequencing of this T cell receptor beta chain was carried out in a study of cytomegalovirus exposure and HLA in healthy donors. Note on this clone: The antigen remains undetermined.

The PCR employed 60 Vbeta primers together with 13 Jbeta primers. Profiling relied on immunoSEQ multiplex PCR, and the TCRdb table lists in-frame clones only, not all of them. The table lists 95,000 to 150,000 clones, approximately 72% of them singletons. V was pared by 8 bases and J by 2 bases, with 22 bases between. The CDR3 has 16 residues. Germline CDR1 reads MDHEN; CDR2 reads SYDVKM. Study-level results: The study dropped some indistinguishable V segments, TRBV6-2 and TRBV6-3 among them. Whilst most TCR sequences proved rare, a subset of public TCRs occurred across many donors. Association of a missense DCLRE1C variant with TCR beta V- and J-gene trimming was reported in a later analysis. Cytomegalovirus-associated TCR beta chains were listed, numbering over 150.

The sequenced material came from PBMCs. This clonotype was sampled from a man younger than 35 in good health and CMV-seronegative. The chain couples TRBV28 to TRBJ2-7, with D possibly being TRBD2 (6 bases). The CDR3 loop is CASDGGVGSFPYEQYF. The CDR3 DNA reads TGTGCCAGCGATGGCGGGGTGGGGTCTTTCCCCTACGAGCAGTACTTC. Full variable domain (outside the CDR3, taken from reference TRBV28 and TRBJ2-7): DVKVTQSSRYLVKRTGEKVFLECVQDMDHENMFWYRQDPGLGLRLIYFSYDVKMKEKGDIPEGYSVSREKKERFSLILESASTNQTSMYLCASDGGVGSFPYEQYFGPGTRLTVT.